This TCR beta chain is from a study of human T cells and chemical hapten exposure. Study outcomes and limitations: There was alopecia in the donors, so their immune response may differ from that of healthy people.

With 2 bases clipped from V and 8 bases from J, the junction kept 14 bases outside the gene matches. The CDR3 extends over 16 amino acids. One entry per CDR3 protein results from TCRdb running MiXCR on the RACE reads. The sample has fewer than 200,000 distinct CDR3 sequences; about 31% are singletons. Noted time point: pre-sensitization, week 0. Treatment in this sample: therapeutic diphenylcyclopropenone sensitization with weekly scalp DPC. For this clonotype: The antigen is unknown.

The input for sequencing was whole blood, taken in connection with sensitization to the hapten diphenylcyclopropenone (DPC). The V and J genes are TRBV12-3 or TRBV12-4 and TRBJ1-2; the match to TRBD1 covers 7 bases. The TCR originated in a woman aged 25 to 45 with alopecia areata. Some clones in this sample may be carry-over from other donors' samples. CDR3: CASSLRGQGEPRGYTF. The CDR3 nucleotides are TGTGCCAGCAGTTTACGGGGGCAGGGGGAACCGCGCGGCTACACCTTC.